These T cell receptor beta chains were read from a single sample in a study of T-cell reconstitution after alpha-beta-depleted transplantation in children. TCRdb reprocessed the PCR reads via MiXCR and lists one record per CDR3 protein. Among some 200,000 distinct CDR3 sequences listed, about 14% were seen once. The material sequenced was PBMCs from the stem cell graft donor, taken from the stem cell graft. All receptors come from a human donor who donated a stem cell graft to a child with acute lymphoblastic leukemia. Both conserved end residues are trimmed from each CDR3.

j_gene,v_gene,CDR3aa
TRBJ2-1,TRBV7-2,ASIFDLGYNEQF
TRBJ2-7,TRBV11-2,ASLRTGGYEQY
TRBJ1-6,TRBV28,ASNGHPPNSPLH
TRBJ2-5,TRBV11-3,ASSLIGPETQY
TRBJ2-1,TRBV4-1,ASSHITSGRQDEQF
TRBJ2-1,TRBV12-3/TRBV12-4,ASSFFSGYNEQF
TRBJ2-6,TRBV29-1,SVARNGANVLT
TRBJ2-3,TRBV11-2,ASSLGRLAGSLSSPDTQY
TRBJ2-3,TRBV29-1,SVESRRESTDTQY
TRBJ1-2,TRBV3-1,ASSLRDGYT
TRBJ2-7,TRBV28,ASARSYSYEQY
TRBJ2-1,TRBV12-3/TRBV12-4,ASSFMLAEQF
TRBJ2-1,TRBV7-9,ASSLFGAGGPHEQF
TRBJ2-5,TRBV20-1,SASHREETQY
TRBJ2-7,TRBV7-2,ASSLRYEQY
TRBJ2-1,TRBV5-1,ASSWTSGGNEQF
TRBJ2-3,TRBV11-2,ASSDGAEPTLDTQY
TRBJ1-5,TRBV19,ASSKGQDNQPQH
TRBJ1-2,TRBV12-3/TRBV12-4,ASKYTSGGAGGYT
TRBJ2-1,TRBV11-1,ASSKMGGSFLPGNEQF
TRBJ2-2,TRBV10-1,ASKEGTNTGELF
TRBJ2-2,TRBV25-1,ASSELAGAQDDTGELF
TRBJ1-4,TRBV12-3/TRBV12-4,ASSPSRQGKLF
TRBJ1-3,TRBV7-8,ASSLALVTGTDTIY
TRBJ2-7,TRBV12-3/TRBV12-4,ASRPGTSGSYEQY
TRBJ2-3,TRBV11-3,ASSRRDTQY
TRBJ1-2,TRBV20-1,SARDQLGLNGYT
TRBJ2-3,TRBV10-3,AISDGTRASTDTQY
TRBJ2-2,TRBV10-2,ASGPSTGELF
TRBJ2-7,TRBV5-1,ASRDGSYEQY
TRBJ1-1,TRBV7-2,ASSLDPTGGEAF
TRBJ2-1,TRBV11-3,ASSLGKLEQF
TRBJ2-7,TRBV10-3,AISELRGAKYEQY
TRBJ1-2,TRBV29-1,SVANTGEYGYT
TRBJ2-5,TRBV20-1,SARGDGGETQY
TRBJ2-1,TRBV24-1,ATSDRGLGRNEQF
TRBJ2-2,TRBV11-3,ASSREDSRNTGELF
TRBJ2-1,TRBV5-1,ASSQPRRYNEQF
TRBJ2-5,TRBV7-9,ASSLVGQGWETQY
TRBJ1-5,TRBV10-3,AISEFRQPPWPQH
TRBJ1-5,TRBV6-1,ASRRKQGNQPQH
TRBJ2-7,TRBV7-6,ASSLANPAGGSYEQY
TRBJ2-1,TRBV12-3/TRBV12-4,ASSFASGSFFEQF
TRBJ2-1,TRBV29-1,SVDGGGGEGNEQF
TRBJ2-7,TRBV9,ASSVGRNDLAYEQY
TRBJ2-3,TRBV7-2,ASRSPSTDTQY
TRBJ2-5,TRBV20-1,SARPRPGLQYQETQY
TRBJ2-3,TRBV29-1,SVEMGTGSLVDTQY
TRBJ1-2,TRBV5-1,ASSLGDRVNYGYT